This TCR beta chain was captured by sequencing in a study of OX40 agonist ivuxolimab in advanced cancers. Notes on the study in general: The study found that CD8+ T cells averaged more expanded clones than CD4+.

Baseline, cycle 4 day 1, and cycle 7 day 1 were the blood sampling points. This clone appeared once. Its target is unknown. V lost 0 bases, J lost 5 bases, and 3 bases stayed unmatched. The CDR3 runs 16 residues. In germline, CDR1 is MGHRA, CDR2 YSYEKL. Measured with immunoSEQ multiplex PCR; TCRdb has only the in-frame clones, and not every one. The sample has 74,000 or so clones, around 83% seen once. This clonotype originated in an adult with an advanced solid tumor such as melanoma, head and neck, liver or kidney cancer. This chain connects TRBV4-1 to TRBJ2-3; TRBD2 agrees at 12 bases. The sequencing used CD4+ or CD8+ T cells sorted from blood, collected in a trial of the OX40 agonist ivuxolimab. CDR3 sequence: CASSQEVGLAGDTQYF. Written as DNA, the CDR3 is TGCGCCAGCAGCCAAGAGGTGGGACTAGCGGGAGATACGCAGTATTTT.